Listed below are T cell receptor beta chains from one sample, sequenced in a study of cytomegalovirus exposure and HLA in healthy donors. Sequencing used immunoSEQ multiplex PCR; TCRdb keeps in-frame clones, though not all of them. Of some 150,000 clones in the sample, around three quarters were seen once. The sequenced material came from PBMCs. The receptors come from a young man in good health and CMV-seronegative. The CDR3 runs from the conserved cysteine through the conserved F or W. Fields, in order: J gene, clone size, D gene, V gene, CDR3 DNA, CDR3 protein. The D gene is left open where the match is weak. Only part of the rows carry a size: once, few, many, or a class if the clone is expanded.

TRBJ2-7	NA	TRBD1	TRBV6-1	TGTGCCAGCAGTGGGACAGGGTGGGAGCAGTACTTC	CASSGTGWEQYF
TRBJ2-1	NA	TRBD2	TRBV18	TGTGCCAGCTCACCACCAGGAGAACTAGCGGGAAACGTTTATCTAAATGAGCAGTTCTTC	CASSPPGELAGNVYLNEQFF
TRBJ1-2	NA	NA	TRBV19	TGTGCCAGTAGTATCACCCTCAAAGTGGTGACGGGAGGCTACACCTTC	CASSITLKVVTGGYTF
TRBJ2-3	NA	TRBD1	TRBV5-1	TGCGCCAGCAGCAACGGACAGGGGGCAGATACGCAGTATTTT	CASSNGQGADTQYF
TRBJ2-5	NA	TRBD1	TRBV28	TGTGCCAGCAGCCATTCGTATGGGACAGGAGGCCAAGAGACCCAGTACTTC	CASSHSYGTGGQETQYF
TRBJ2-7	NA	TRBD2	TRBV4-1	TGCGCCAGCAGCCAGGTTAAAAGGACTAGCGGGAGACCGTACGAGCAGTACTTC	CASSQVKRTSGRPYEQYF
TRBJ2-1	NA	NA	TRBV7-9	TGTGCCAGCAGCTTAAAGACAGGTACTGAGCAGTTCTTC	CASSLKTGTEQFF
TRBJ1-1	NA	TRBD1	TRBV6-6	TGTGCCAGCAGTTACTCGATTCAGCAGGGGGTCCCTGAAGCTTTCTTT	CASSYSIQQGVPEAFF
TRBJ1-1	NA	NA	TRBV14	TGTGCCAGCAGCCAAGTTGTGGGCACTGGGGCTTTCTTT	CASSQVVGTGAFF
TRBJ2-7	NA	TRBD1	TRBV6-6	TGTGCCAGCAGTGATACAGGGGGGAACTCCTACGAGCAGTACTTC	CASSDTGGNSYEQYF
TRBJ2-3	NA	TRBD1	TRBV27	TGTGCCAGCAGTCCCCCCAGGGGGCCCGATACGCAGTATTTT	CASSPPRGPDTQYF
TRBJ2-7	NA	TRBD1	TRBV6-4	TGTGCCAGCAGTGACCCGAGACAGGGTTTATTCTACGAGCAGTACTTC	CASSDPRQGLFYEQYF
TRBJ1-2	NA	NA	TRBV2	TGTGCCAGCAGTGAAGCGGCCTACTATGGCTACACCTTC	CASSEAAYYGYTF
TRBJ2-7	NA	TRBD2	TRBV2	TGTGCCAGCAGGGCCATAGCGGGAGTGGGCTACGAGCAGTACTTC	CASRAIAGVGYEQYF
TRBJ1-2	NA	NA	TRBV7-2	TGTGCCAGCAGCCGACCGGGGACTGGGGGCTACACCTTC	CASSRPGTGGYTF
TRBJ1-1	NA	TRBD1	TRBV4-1	TGCGCCAGCAGCTCTGACAGGGCTGGGGGGGCTTTCTTT	CASSSDRAGGAFF
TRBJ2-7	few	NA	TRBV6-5	TGTGCCAGCAGTTACCGGGGCTCCTACGAGCAGTACTTC	CASSYRGSYEQYF
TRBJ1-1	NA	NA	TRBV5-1	TGCGCCAGCAGCTTGGCTGTACGAGGGAATACTGAAGCTTTCTTT	CASSLAVRGNTEAFF
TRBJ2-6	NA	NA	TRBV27	TGTGCCAGCAGATTCCTCTCTGGGGCCAACGTCCTGACTTTC	CASRFLSGANVLTF
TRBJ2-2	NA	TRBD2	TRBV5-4	TGTGCCAGCAGCTTTCCTGGAGGGACTAGCGCTAACACCGGGGAGCTGTTTTTT	CASSFPGGTSANTGELFF
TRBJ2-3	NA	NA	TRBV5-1	TGCGCCAGCAGAGTCGGGACTTTTTCCACAGATACGCAGTATTTT	CASRVGTFSTDTQYF
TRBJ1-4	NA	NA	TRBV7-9	TGTGCCAGCAGCTTAATCCCCTCGACTAATGAAAAACTGTTTTTT	CASSLIPSTNEKLFF
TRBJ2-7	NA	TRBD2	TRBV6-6	TGTGCCAGCAGCCAACCAGCGGGGTCTGAGTACGAGCAGTACTTC	CASSQPAGSEYEQYF
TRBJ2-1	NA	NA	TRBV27	TGTGCCAGCAGCTCGACTAGGAATGTCTACAATGAGCAGTTCTTC	CASSSTRNVYNEQFF
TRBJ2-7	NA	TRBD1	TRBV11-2	TGTGCCAGCAGACACCGCACCAGGGGGCGAAGTTTCTACGAGCAGTACTTC	CASRHRTRGRSFYEQYF
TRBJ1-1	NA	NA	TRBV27	TGTGCCAGCAGTTTACAGTTGAACACTGAAGCTTTCTTT	CASSLQLNTEAFF
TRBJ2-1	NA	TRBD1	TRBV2	TGTGCCAGCAGTCCGGGACAGGGCTATGAGCAGTTCTTC	CASSPGQGYEQFF